Listed below are T cell receptor beta chains from one sample, sequenced in a study of control samples from healthy donors and cancer patients. Sequencing was performed with immunoSEQ multiplex PCR; in TCRdb, only in-frame clones are kept and a portion is missing. The sample yields around 200,000 clones, over 80% seen once. Sequenced material: blood. All receptors derive from a man aged 18 to 29 in good health. CDR3s include the opening cysteine and the closing phenylalanine or tryptophan. D genes are given only for firm matches. Not all rows give a size; the values are once, few, many and, for expanded clones, a class.

v_call: TRBV29-1; j_call: TRBJ1-2; clone_size: .; d_call: .; cdr3_nt: TGCAGCCTTCCATTTCCAAGGCCGGGCTATGGCTACACCTTC; cdr3_aa: CSLPFPRPGYGYTF
v_call: TRBV5-1; j_call: TRBJ1-1; clone_size: .; d_call: .; cdr3_nt: TGCGCCAGCAGCTTGGCAGGGGCCTTGGTGAACACTGAAGCTTTCTTT; cdr3_aa: CASSLAGALVNTEAFF
v_call: TRBV5-1; j_call: TRBJ1-1; clone_size: .; d_call: TRBD1; cdr3_nt: TGCGCCAGCAGCCTATCACCGGGACAGGGAACTGAAGCTTTCTTT; cdr3_aa: CASSLSPGQGTEAFF
v_call: TRBV7-9; j_call: TRBJ1-4; clone_size: .; d_call: TRBD1; cdr3_nt: TGTGCCAGCAGCTTCACTCCGGGACAGGGGTTTGAAAAACTGTTTTTT; cdr3_aa: CASSFTPGQGFEKLFF
v_call: TRBV24-1; j_call: TRBJ1-4; clone_size: .; d_call: TRBD1; cdr3_nt: TGTGCCACCAGCACAGGGGAAACTAATGAAAAACTGTTTTTT; cdr3_aa: CATSTGETNEKLFF
v_call: TRBV4-2; j_call: TRBJ2-3; clone_size: .; d_call: TRBD1; cdr3_nt: TGTGCCAGCAGCCAAACAGGGGAGAGCACAGATACGCAGTATTTT; cdr3_aa: CASSQTGESTDTQYF
v_call: TRBV30; j_call: TRBJ1-1; clone_size: .; d_call: .; cdr3_nt: TGTGCCTGGTCCAGGCTACTAAGCGAAGCTTTCTTT; cdr3_aa: CAWSRLLSEAFF
v_call: TRBV7-2; j_call: TRBJ2-3; clone_size: .; d_call: .; cdr3_nt: TGTGCCAGCAGCGGGGGTAGTACGCAGTATTTT; cdr3_aa: CASSGGSTQYF
v_call: TRBV9; j_call: TRBJ2-7; clone_size: .; d_call: TRBD2; cdr3_nt: TGTGCCAGCAGCACCCTAGCGGGAGACGAGCAGTACTTC; cdr3_aa: CASSTLAGDEQYF
v_call: TRBV7-9; j_call: TRBJ2-1; clone_size: .; d_call: TRBD2; cdr3_nt: TGTGCCAGCAGCTTAGCCGGGACTAGTCGCGATGAGCAGTTCTTC; cdr3_aa: CASSLAGTSRDEQFF
v_call: TRBV2; j_call: TRBJ2-2; clone_size: .; d_call: .; cdr3_nt: TGTGCCAGCAGTGAAATAGTGAACACCGGGGAGCTGTTTTTT; cdr3_aa: CASSEIVNTGELFF
v_call: TRBV6-5; j_call: TRBJ1-6; clone_size: once; d_call: .; cdr3_nt: TGTGCCAGCAGTTCCGGCAGCTCCTATAATTCACCCCTCCACTTT; cdr3_aa: CASSSGSSYNSPLHF
v_call: TRBV19; j_call: TRBJ1-2; clone_size: .; d_call: .; cdr3_nt: TGTGCCAGTAGTATCACGGGGCCGGGGGGCTACACCTTC; cdr3_aa: CASSITGPGGYTF
v_call: TRBV3-1/TRBV3-2; j_call: TRBJ1-2; clone_size: .; d_call: .; cdr3_nt: TGTGCCAGCAGCCAAGAGGGGGGGAGAGGCTACACCTTC; cdr3_aa: CASSQEGGRGYTF
v_call: TRBV19; j_call: TRBJ2-7; clone_size: .; d_call: .; cdr3_nt: TGTGCCAGTAGTATACGACAGGGAGGCTGGGAGCAGTACTTC; cdr3_aa: CASSIRQGGWEQYF
v_call: TRBV24-1; j_call: TRBJ2-3; clone_size: .; d_call: TRBD2; cdr3_nt: TGTGCCACCAGTGATTTGAATAGCGGGGGGGTCACAGATACGCAGTATTTT; cdr3_aa: CATSDLNSGGVTDTQYF
v_call: TRBV7-9; j_call: TRBJ2-7; clone_size: .; d_call: TRBD2; cdr3_nt: TGTGCCAGCAGCTTATCGCGGGGGTCCGAGCAGTACTTC; cdr3_aa: CASSLSRGSEQYF
v_call: TRBV10-2; j_call: TRBJ1-5; clone_size: .; d_call: .; cdr3_nt: TGCGCCAGCAGCCGCGACGGGACGGGCCTAGGTTTCGGGCAGCCCCAGCATTTT; cdr3_aa: CASSRDGTGLGFGQPQHF
v_call: TRBV6-5; j_call: TRBJ2-2; clone_size: few; d_call: TRBD1; cdr3_nt: TGTGCCAGCAGCGGACAGGGGATAGCCGGGGAGCTGTTTTTT; cdr3_aa: CASSGQGIAGELFF
v_call: TRBV24-1; j_call: TRBJ1-5; clone_size: few; d_call: TRBD1; cdr3_nt: TGTGCCACCAGTGGGGACAGAACCGCCTCGGGCAATCAGCCCCAGCATTTT; cdr3_aa: CATSGDRTASGNQPQHF
v_call: TRBV5-4; j_call: TRBJ2-7; clone_size: .; d_call: .; cdr3_nt: TGTGCCAGCAGCCCACCGGGTCCCGGGGAAGAGCAGTACTTC; cdr3_aa: CASSPPGPGEEQYF
v_call: TRBV7-9; j_call: TRBJ1-1; clone_size: .; d_call: TRBD1; cdr3_nt: TGTGCCAGCAGCCCGAACAGGGGGAACACTGAAGCTTTCTTT; cdr3_aa: CASSPNRGNTEAFF
v_call: TRBV7-9; j_call: TRBJ1-2; clone_size: once; d_call: TRBD1; cdr3_nt: TGTGCCAGCAGCCATATGACAGGGGTGAATGGCTACACCTTC; cdr3_aa: CASSHMTGVNGYTF
v_call: TRBV7-8; j_call: TRBJ2-3; clone_size: .; d_call: TRBD2; cdr3_nt: TGTGCCAGCAGCTTGGCGGGAGTCAACACAGATACGCAGTATTTT; cdr3_aa: CASSLAGVNTDTQYF
v_call: TRBV7-2; j_call: TRBJ2-1; clone_size: .; d_call: .; cdr3_nt: TGTGCCAGCAGCTTAGCCTCGACAGGATACAATGAGCAGTTCTTC; cdr3_aa: CASSLASTGYNEQFF
v_call: TRBV2; j_call: TRBJ2-3; clone_size: .; d_call: .; cdr3_nt: TGTGCCAGCAGTGCGTGGGACCATACGCAGTATTTT; cdr3_aa: CASSAWDHTQYF
v_call: TRBV9; j_call: TRBJ2-5; clone_size: few; d_call: .; cdr3_nt: TGTGCCAGCAGCGTATCCGGGACAACCGGACAAGAGACCCAGTACTTC; cdr3_aa: CASSVSGTTGQETQYF
v_call: TRBV9; j_call: TRBJ2-1; clone_size: .; d_call: .; cdr3_nt: TGTGCCAGCAGCGAAATCTTGAGCTCCTACAATGAGCAGTTCTTC; cdr3_aa: CASSEILSSYNEQFF
v_call: TRBV6-5; j_call: TRBJ2-4; clone_size: .; d_call: TRBD1; cdr3_nt: TGTGCCAGCAGTTATGGACAGGGGGGGAGGAACATTCAGTACTTC; cdr3_aa: CASSYGQGGRNIQYF
v_call: TRBV6-5; j_call: TRBJ1-2; clone_size: .; d_call: TRBD1; cdr3_nt: TGTGCCAGCAGTAGACAGGGGTTAAACTATGGCTACACCTTC; cdr3_aa: CASSRQGLNYGYTF
v_call: TRBV3-1/TRBV3-2; j_call: TRBJ1-2; clone_size: .; d_call: .; cdr3_nt: TGTGCCAGCAGCCGCGGGACCTATGGCTACACCTTC; cdr3_aa: CASSRGTYGYTF
v_call: TRBV12-5; j_call: TRBJ2-3; clone_size: once; d_call: .; cdr3_nt: TGTGCTAGTGGTTTAGGAGGGACTCCCCACGGCGCAGATACGCAGTATTTT; cdr3_aa: CASGLGGTPHGADTQYF
v_call: TRBV6-1; j_call: TRBJ1-2; clone_size: .; d_call: TRBD1; cdr3_nt: TGTGCCAGCAGTGAACCGGGACAGGGGGAAGCCTATGGCTACACCTTC; cdr3_aa: CASSEPGQGEAYGYTF
v_call: TRBV11-2; j_call: TRBJ2-1; clone_size: once; d_call: TRBD2; cdr3_nt: TGTGCCAGCAGCTTTGGGACTAGCGGGTCATACAATGAGCAGTTCTTC; cdr3_aa: CASSFGTSGSYNEQFF
v_call: TRBV30; j_call: TRBJ2-7; clone_size: .; d_call: .; cdr3_nt: TGTGCCTGGAGTGTCGTGTGGGACCGCCGCTCCTACGAGCAGTACTTC; cdr3_aa: CAWSVVWDRRSYEQYF